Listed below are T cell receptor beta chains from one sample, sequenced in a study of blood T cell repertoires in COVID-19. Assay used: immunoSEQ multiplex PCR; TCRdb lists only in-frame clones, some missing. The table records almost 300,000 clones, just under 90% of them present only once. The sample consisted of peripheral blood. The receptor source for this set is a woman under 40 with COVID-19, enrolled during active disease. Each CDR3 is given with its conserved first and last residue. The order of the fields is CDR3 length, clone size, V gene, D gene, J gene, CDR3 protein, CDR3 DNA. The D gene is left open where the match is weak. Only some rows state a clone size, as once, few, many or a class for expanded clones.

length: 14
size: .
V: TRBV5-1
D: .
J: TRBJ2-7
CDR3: CASTGDPTIYEQYF
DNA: TGCGCCAGCACAGGGGACCCAACCATCTACGAGCAGTACTTC

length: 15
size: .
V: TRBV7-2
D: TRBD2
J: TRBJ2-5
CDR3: CASRLGAGGIETQYF
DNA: TGTGCCAGCAGGTTGGGAGCGGGGGGAATAGAGACCCAGTACTTC

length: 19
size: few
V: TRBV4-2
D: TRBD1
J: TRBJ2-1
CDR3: CASSQDRDRVIGAYNEQFF
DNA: TGTGCCAGCAGCCAAGACCGGGACAGGGTCATAGGGGCCTACAATGAGCAGTTCTTC

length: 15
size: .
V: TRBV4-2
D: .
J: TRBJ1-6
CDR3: CASSQDWRNNSPLHF
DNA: TGTGCCAGCAGCCAAGATTGGAGGAATAATTCACCCCTCCACTTT

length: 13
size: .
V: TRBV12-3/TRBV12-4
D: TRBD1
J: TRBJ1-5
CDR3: CASTQGGNQPQHF
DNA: TGTGCCAGCACTCAGGGGGGCAATCAGCCCCAGCATTTT

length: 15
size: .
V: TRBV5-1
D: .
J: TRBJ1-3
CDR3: CASSPGDDSGNTIYF
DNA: TGCGCCAGCAGCCCGGGGGACGACTCTGGAAACACCATATATTTT

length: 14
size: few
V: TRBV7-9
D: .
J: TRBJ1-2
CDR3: CASWSGGLSDGYTF
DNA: TGTGCCAGCTGGTCGGGGGGGCTATCGGATGGCTACACCTTC

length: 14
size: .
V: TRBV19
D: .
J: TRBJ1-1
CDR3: CASQAEREWTEAFF
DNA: TGTGCCAGCCAGGCGGAGAGGGAATGGACTGAAGCTTTCTTT

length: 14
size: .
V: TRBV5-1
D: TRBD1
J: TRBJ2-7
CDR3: CASSPRDRGYEQYF
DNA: TGCGCCAGCAGCCCCCGGGACAGGGGCTACGAGCAGTACTTC

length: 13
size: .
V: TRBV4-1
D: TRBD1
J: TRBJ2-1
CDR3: CASSLGQGARGFF
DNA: TGCGCCAGCAGCCTTGGACAGGGGGCGCGTGGATTCTTC

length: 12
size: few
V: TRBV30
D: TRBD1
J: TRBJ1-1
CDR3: CAWSQGVTEAFF
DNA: TGTGCCTGGAGTCAGGGGGTAACTGAAGCTTTCTTT

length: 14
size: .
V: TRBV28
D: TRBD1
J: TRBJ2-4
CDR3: CASSPRGPKNIQYF
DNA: TGTGCCAGCAGTCCTAGGGGGCCCAAAAACATTCAGTACTTC

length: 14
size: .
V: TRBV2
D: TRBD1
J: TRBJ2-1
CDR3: CASSGDRVRNEQFF
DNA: TGTGCCAGCAGCGGGGACAGGGTAAGGAATGAGCAGTTCTTC

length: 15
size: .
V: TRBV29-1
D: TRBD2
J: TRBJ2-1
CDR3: CSVDLGTSGVYEQFF
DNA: TGCAGCGTTGACCTAGGGACTAGCGGGGTCTATGAGCAGTTCTTC

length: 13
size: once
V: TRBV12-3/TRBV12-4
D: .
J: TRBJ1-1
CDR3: CASSFGRATEAFF
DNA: TGTGCCAGCAGTTTCGGTCGAGCCACTGAAGCTTTCTTT

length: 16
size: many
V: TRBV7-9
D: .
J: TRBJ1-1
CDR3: CASSLTGSDLNTEAFF
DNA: TGTGCCAGCAGCTTAACCGGGTCAGACCTGAACACTGAAGCTTTCTTT

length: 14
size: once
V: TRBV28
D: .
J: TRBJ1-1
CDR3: CASIVWGRGTEAFF
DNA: TGTGCCAGCATAGTGTGGGGAAGGGGCACTGAAGCTTTCTTT

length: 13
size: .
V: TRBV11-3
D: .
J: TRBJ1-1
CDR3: CASSGRGNAEAFF
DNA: TGTGCCAGCAGCGGCCGGGGTAACGCTGAAGCTTTCTTT

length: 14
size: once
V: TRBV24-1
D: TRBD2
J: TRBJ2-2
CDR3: CATRRLAGIGELFF
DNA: TGTGCCACCAGAAGACTAGCGGGTATCGGGGAGCTGTTTTTT

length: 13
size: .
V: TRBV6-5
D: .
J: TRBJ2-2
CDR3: CASSYGGTGELFF
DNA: TGTGCCAGCAGTTACGGAGGGACCGGGGAGCTGTTTTTT

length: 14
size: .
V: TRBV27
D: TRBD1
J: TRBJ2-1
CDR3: CASRWTGAVNEQFF
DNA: TGTGCCAGCAGGTGGACAGGGGCGGTGAATGAGCAGTTCTTC

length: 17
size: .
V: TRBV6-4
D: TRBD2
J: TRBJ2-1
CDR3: CASSDFELSGKCNEQFF
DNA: TGTGCCAGCAGTGACTTTGAACTCAGCGGGAAGTGCAATGAGCAGTTCTTC

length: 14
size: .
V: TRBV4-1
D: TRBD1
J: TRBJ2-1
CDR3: CASSPSTGYNEQFF
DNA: TGCGCCAGCAGCCCCTCGACAGGGTACAATGAGCAGTTCTTC

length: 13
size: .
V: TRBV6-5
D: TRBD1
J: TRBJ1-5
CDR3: CASNRGMAQPQHF
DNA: TGTGCCAGCAACAGGGGGATGGCTCAGCCCCAGCATTTT

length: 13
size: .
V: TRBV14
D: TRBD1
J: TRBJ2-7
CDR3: CASNTGGGYEQYF
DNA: TGTGCCAGCAACACAGGGGGCGGCTACGAGCAGTACTTC